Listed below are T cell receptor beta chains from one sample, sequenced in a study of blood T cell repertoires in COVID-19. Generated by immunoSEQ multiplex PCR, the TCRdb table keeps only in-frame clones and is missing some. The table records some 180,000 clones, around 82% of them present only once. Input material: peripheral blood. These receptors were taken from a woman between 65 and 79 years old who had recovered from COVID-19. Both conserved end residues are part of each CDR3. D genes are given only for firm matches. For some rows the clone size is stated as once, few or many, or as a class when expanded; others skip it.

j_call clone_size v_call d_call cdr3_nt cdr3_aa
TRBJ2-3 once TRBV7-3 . TGTGCCAGCAGCTCAGGGGTGGGCGGCCCTAGCACAGATACGCAGTATTTT CASSSGVGGPSTDTQYF
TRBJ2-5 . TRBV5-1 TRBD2 TGCGCCAGCAGCTCAGCGGGAGCGAGCCAAGAGACCCAGTACTTC CASSSAGASQETQYF
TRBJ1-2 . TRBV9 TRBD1 TGTGCCAGCAGCGTTGGGGACAGGGGCTATGGCTACACCTTC CASSVGDRGYGYTF
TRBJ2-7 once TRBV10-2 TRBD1 TGCGCCAGCAGCCCAGGGACAGGGATTCCCCCTATCTCCTACGAGCAGTACTTC CASSPGTGIPPISYEQYF
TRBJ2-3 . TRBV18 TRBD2 TGTGCCAGCTCACCACCCAGCGGGGAAGCAGATACGCAGTATTTT CASSPPSGEADTQYF
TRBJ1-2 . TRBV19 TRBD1 TGTGCCAGTAGTATTAGCGCAGGGGGCGGTTATGGCTACACCTTC CASSISAGGGYGYTF
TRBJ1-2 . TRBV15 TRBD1 TGTGCCACCTCGGGGACAGGGGGTTTAGGCGGCTACACCTTC CATSGTGGLGGYTF
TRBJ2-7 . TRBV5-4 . TGTGCCAGCAGCTCACCCGCACAGGGCTACGAGCAGTACTTC CASSSPAQGYEQYF
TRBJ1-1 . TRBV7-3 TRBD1 TGTGCCAGCAGCAAAAGGGGGCTGAACACTGAAGCTTTCTTT CASSKRGLNTEAFF
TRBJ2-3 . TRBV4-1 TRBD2 TGCGCCAGCAGCCAGGCACTAGCGGCTAGCACAGATACGCAGTATTTT CASSQALAASTDTQYF
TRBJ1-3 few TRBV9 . TGTGCCAGCAGCGCCCGGGTGTGGTCCTCTGGAAACACCATATATTTT CASSARVWSSGNTIYF
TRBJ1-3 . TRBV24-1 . TGTGCCACCAGTGATTGTGGGGTCCGGTGGGGCCCCCACTCTGGAAACACCATATATTTT CATSDCGVRWGPHSGNTIYF
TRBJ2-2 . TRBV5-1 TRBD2 TGCGCCAGCAGCCCCCTAGCGGCCGGGAACACCGGGGAGCTGTTTTTT CASSPLAAGNTGELFF
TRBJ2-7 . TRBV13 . TGTGCCAGCAGCCCCTGGGGGGGGCTGGGGGAGCAGTACTTC CASSPWGGLGEQYF
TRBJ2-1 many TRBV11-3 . TGTGCCAGCAGCTTAGCGTCGAGTGAGCAGTTCTTC CASSLASSEQFF
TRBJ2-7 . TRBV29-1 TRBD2 TGCAGCGTGGGGACTAGCGGATCGTACGAGCAGTACTTC CSVGTSGSYEQYF
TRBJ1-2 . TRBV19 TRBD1 TGTGCCAGTAGCCGGAGGGGGCCTAACTATGATGGCTACACCTTC CASSRRGPNYDGYTF
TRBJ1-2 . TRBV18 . TGTGCCAGCTCTCCGGAGGAGGGGCATGGCTACACCTTC CASSPEEGHGYTF
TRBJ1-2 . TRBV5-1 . TGCGCCAGCAGCTTGGGGCAGGGTGCCGGTGGGGGCTACACCTTC CASSLGQGAGGGYTF
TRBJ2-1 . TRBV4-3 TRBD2 TGCGCCAGCAGCCAAGATCTCCCGGGACTAGCCTACAATGAGCAGTTCTTC CASSQDLPGLAYNEQFF
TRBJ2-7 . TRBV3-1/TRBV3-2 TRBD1 TGTGCCAGCAGTCGGGGACAGCGAACCTACGAGCAGTACTTC CASSRGQRTYEQYF
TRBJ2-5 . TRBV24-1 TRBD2 TGTGCCACCAGTGAGGCTAGCGGAGAGACCCAGTACTTC CATSEASGETQYF
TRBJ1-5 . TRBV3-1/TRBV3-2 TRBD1 TGTGCCAGCAGCCAGGGGACAGAGGTCGGCAATCAGCCCCAGCATTTT CASSQGTEVGNQPQHF
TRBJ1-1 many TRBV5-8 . TGTGCCAGCAGCTCGCCATTTGTGGGGGCGACGAACACTGAAGCTTTCTTT CASSSPFVGATNTEAFF
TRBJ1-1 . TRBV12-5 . TGTGCTAGTGGGAACAGCCTGAACACTGAAGCTTTCTTT CASGNSLNTEAFF
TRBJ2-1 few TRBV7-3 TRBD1 TGTGCCAGCAGCGCCGGGACAGAAACCGAGCAGTTCTTC CASSAGTETEQFF
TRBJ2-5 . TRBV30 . TGTGCCTGGAGTGTAGGGCTAGCCCAAGAGACCCAGTACTTC CAWSVGLAQETQYF